These 9 T cell receptor beta chains were all obtained from the same sample, sequenced in a study of T cells expressing NK-cell markers. TCRdb re-called the 5' RACE reads and catalogs CDR3 proteins one per entry, DNA excluded. The listing records 300,000 to 450,000 distinct CDR3 sequences. The sequenced sample consisted of blood T cells: a sorted CD56 or NKG2C T cell subset, CD4+ or CD8+ T cells, or bulk PBMC T cells (not recorded which). These TCRs come from a man aged 18-75 years in good health.

The chain joins TRBV7-8 to TRBJ2-3; TCRdb's D gene call, TRBD2, goes unchecked for lack of DNA. Per the germline V gene, CDR1 is SGHVS and CDR2 is FQNEAQ. The CDR3 contains 13 residues. CDR3 region: CASSLVTRDTQYF.

V is TRBV6-6 and J is TRBJ1-4. CDR1 and CDR2 (germline): MNHNY, SVGAGI (reference sequence). The CDR3 contains 13 residues. The CDR3 loop is CASSPTTNEKLFF.

This chain links TRBV6-4 with TRBJ2-3; absent DNA, TCRdb's TRBD1 call cannot be checked. Germline CDR1 MRHNA, CDR2 SNTAGT. The CDR3 contains 14 residues. The CDR3 loop is CASSGAPSTDTQYF.

V is TRBV11-2 and J is TRBJ2-5; with no DNA, the TCRdb D assignment of TRBD1 cannot be verified. The CDR3 extends over 14 amino acids. Germline lookup yields CDR1 SGHAT and CDR2 FQNNGV. CDR3 sequence reads: CASSSSLGVETQYF.

The rearrangement joins TRBV10-2 to TRBJ1-5; no DNA is available, so the TRBD1 call from TCRdb remains unchecked. The germline gives CDR1 WSHSY, CDR2 SAAADI. The CDR3 runs to 13 residues. CDR3 residues: CASRERGGQPQHF.

J is TRBJ2-5 and V is TRBV5-1; there is no DNA to check the TCRdb D call of TRBD1. The CDR3 consists of 14 residues. Germline loops: CDR1 SGHRS, CDR2 YFSETQ. Here the CDR3 reads CASHVPGFAETQYF.

This sequence joins TRBV3-1 and TRBJ1-2. The CDR3 is made up of 15 amino acids. The V gene's germline CDR1 is LGHDT and CDR2 YNNKEL (reference sequence). CDR3 region: CASSQGPELPYGYTF.

The rearrangement links TRBV5-1 to TRBJ2-1; TCRdb's D call, TRBD2, is unchecked because there is no DNA. The CDR3 consists of 16 residues. Germline CDR1 and CDR2: SGHRS and YFSETQ. The CDR3 here is CASSLEAGLALSEQFF.

The chain couples TRBV12-3 or TRBV12-4 to TRBJ1-1; without DNA, the TCRdb call of TRBD1 cannot be checked. CDR3 length equals 15 residues. CDR3 residues: CASSPADSRNTEAFF.